Below are 27 T cell receptor beta chains sequenced from a single sample in a study of shared clonotypes between healthy human individuals. Sequencing used immunoSEQ multiplex PCR; TCRdb keeps in-frame clones, though not all of them. The data hold 2 million to 2.5 million clones, with 90% to 97% observed a single time. The source material was naive CD4+ T cells sorted from blood. Subset noted: CD45RA+ positively selected. The source is a young man in good health.

The chain joins TRBV29-1 to TRBJ1-2, with D possibly being TRBD1 (6 bases). The CDR3 is made up of 12 amino acids. In germline, CDR1 is SQVTM, CDR2 ANQGSEA. V lost 3 bases and J lost 7, with 12 bases in between. DNA for the CDR3: TGCAGCGTTGATACACAGGGTTCTGGCTACACCTTC. This codes for CSVDTQGSGYTF.

Worth noting for this clone: Other DNA sequences in this specimen translate into the identical CDR3. V gene TRBV5-4 combines with J gene TRBJ2-7, with D possibly being TRBD1 or TRBD2 (6 bases each). V shed 3 bases and J shed 4 bases, with 8 bases lying between them. The CDR3 is 12 residues long. CDR1 is SGHNT and CDR2 is YYREEE in the germline V gene (reference sequence). CDR3 DNA sequence: TGTGCCAGCAGCTCGGGGGCTTACGAGCAGTACTTC. It is translated as CASSSGAYEQYF.

This chain uses TRBV4-3 with TRBJ2-3; 12 nucleotides line up with TRBD2. Germline V gene sequence: CDR1 LGHNA, CDR2 YSLEER. This CDR3 has 17 residues. V dropped 0 bases and J dropped 1; count of bases not matched to a gene: 2. In nucleotides, the CDR3 is TGCGCCAGCAGCCAAGAGGGACTAGCGGGCCGCACAGATACGCAGTATTTT. Its protein is CASSQEGLAGRTDTQYF.

The chain carries TRBV6-4 and TRBJ2-1; unclear D gene. The CDR3 consists of 15 residues. V was trimmed by 3 bases and J by 2 bases, leaving 11 bases between them. Germline-derived CDR1 and CDR2 are MRHNA and SNTAGT. The DNA of the CDR3 is TGTGCCAGCAGTGAACAAGCAACAGCCTACAATGAGCAGTTCTTC. It yields the protein CASSEQATAYNEQFF.

This sequence joins TRBV27 and TRBJ1-5, with 7 bases matching TRBD1. After removal of 3 bases from V and 7 bases from J, the junction contained 3 bases not matched to a gene. This CDR3 spans 13 amino acids. Germline V gives CDR1 MNHEY, CDR2 SMNVEV (reference sequence). The CDR3 coding sequence is TGTGCCAGCAGTTTTGACAGGGCCCAGCCCCAGCATTTT. Amino acid sequence: CASSFDRAQPQHF.

V usage is TRBV5-4 and J usage is TRBJ1-4, with D perhaps matching TRBD1 (5 bases). V was shortened by 2 bases and J by 2 bases, with 13 bases between the two germline ends. Germline-derived CDR1 and CDR2 are SGHNT and YYREEE (reference sequence). CDR3 length equals 16 residues. As DNA, the CDR3 is TGTGCCAGCAGCTTCCAGGGAGCAGGCACTAATGAAAAACTGTTTTTT. Amino acid sequence: CASSFQGAGTNEKLFF.

The chain links TRBV28 to TRBJ2-7; 8 positions match TRBD2. Germline assignment: CDR1 MDHEN and CDR2 SYDVKM. The CDR3 loop spans 14 amino acids. V was pared by 7 bases and J by 3 bases, with 8 bases of the junction left unmatched. This CDR3 is CASTPGGRSYEQYF. CDR3 sequence (DNA): TGTGCCAGCACCCCGGGAGGGCGAAGCTACGAGCAGTACTTC.

This chain uses TRBV7-2 with TRBJ2-1, with D perhaps matching TRBD2 (6 bases). Trimming removed 0 bases from V and 11 bases from J, with 14 bases in between. The CDR3 spans 14 residues. Looked up from germline, CDR1 is SGHTA and CDR2 is FQGNSA. The DNA for the CDR3 is TGTGCCAGCAGCTTAGCGGTTTACGGGAGTAAGCAGTTCTTC. Translation: CASSLAVYGSKQFF.

This chain uses TRBV10-3 with TRBJ1-3; the D is unclear. This CDR3 is 14 amino acids long. The germline gives CDR1 ENHRY, CDR2 SYGVKD. V lost 3 bases to trimming and J lost 3 bases, with 9 bases between them. The CDR3 sequence: CAISEIGIGNTIYF. As DNA, the CDR3 is TGTGCCATCAGTGAAATTGGCATTGGAAACACCATATATTTT.

This clone was detected a few times. The J gene is TRBJ1-2, the V gene TRBV19; 9 bases fit TRBD1. This CDR3 has 17 residues. V was clipped by 3 bases and J by 0 bases; unmatched bases: 8. CDR1 LNHDA and CDR2 SQIVND come from the germline V gene (reference sequence). The CDR3, as DNA: TGTGCCAGTAGTATTATCGGACAGGGGAGCTCTAACTATGGCTACACCTTC. Its translation is CASSIIGQGSSNYGYTF.

About this clone: Distinct nucleotide sequences in the sample also encode this CDR3. The chain employs TRBV19 and TRBJ2-7; D is unclear. Germline-derived CDR1 and CDR2 are LNHDA and SQIVND (reference sequence). This CDR3 has 12 amino acids. Trimming removed 5 bases at V and 3 bases at J, with 8 bases between. CDR3 sequence: CASSPSGYEQYF. The CDR3 bases are TGTGCCAGTAGTCCGTCAGGCTACGAGCAGTACTTC.

V usage is TRBV6-5 and J usage is TRBJ2-3; either TRBD1 or TRBD2 may fit D (6 bases each). This CDR3 comprises 14 residues. Trimming left V 6 bases short and J 0 bases short, with 10 bases between. Germline-derived CDR1 and CDR2 are MNHEY and SVGAGI. CDR3: CASRRGASTDTQYF. In nucleotides, the CDR3 is TGTGCCAGCAGGAGGGGGGCTAGCACAGATACGCAGTATTTT.

This sequence joins TRBV5-4 and TRBJ1-2; 9 bases map to TRBD1. With V trimmed by 4 bases and J by 12 bases, 10 bases remained unmatched. The CDR3 has 13 amino acids. Germline CDR1 SGHNT, CDR2 YYREEE (reference sequence). CDR3 amino acids: CASSPTGDRVHTF. The CDR3 bases are TGTGCCAGCAGCCCCACGGGGGACAGGGTACACACCTTC.

This clone was picked up one time. Mismatch with germline at one junction end may stem from a read error. J is TRBJ2-5 and V is TRBV7-7; no clear D. From germline, CDR1 is SSHAT and CDR2 FNYEAQ (reference sequence). The CDR3 has 14 amino acids. The CDR3 coding sequence is TGTGCTAGCAGCTTAGGCCTGCAGCAAGAGACCCAGTACTTC. Its translation: CASSLGLQQETQYF.

This chain connects TRBV10-3 to TRBJ1-2; TRBD1 is a possible D gene (6 bases). Germline V gene sequence: CDR1 ENHRY, CDR2 SYGVKD. The CDR3 runs 14 residues. V was cut by 3 bases and J by 3 bases, with 11 bases left in between. CDR3 DNA: TGTGCCATCAGTGACTACAGGGCGGACTATGGCTACACCTTC. It yields the protein CAISDYRADYGYTF.

This chain links TRBV6-5 with TRBJ2-1, with 10 bases lining up with TRBD2. This CDR3 is 15 amino acids long. CDR1 and CDR2 (germline): MNHEY, SVGAGI. The ends lost 5 bases at V and 9 bases at J; junction bases unmatched: 10. This CDR3 reads CASSQASGGWGEQFF. CDR3 in DNA: TGTGCCAGCAGTCAGGCTAGCGGGGGTTGGGGTGAGCAGTTCTTC.

V and J are TRBV9 and TRBJ1-6; D may be TRBD1 (5 bases). Germline assignment: CDR1 SGDLS and CDR2 YYNGEE. The CDR3 runs 16 residues. The V and J ends lost 2 bases and 5 bases respectively, with 14 bases between them. CDR3 nucleotide sequence: TGTGCCAGCAGCGTCGCCCCGGGACCGAATAATTCACCCCTCCACTTT. Its protein product is CASSVAPGPNNSPLHF.

This chain uses TRBV4-1 with TRBJ2-2; D unclear. V was shortened by 1 base and J by 0 bases, with 3 bases between the two germline ends. Germline V gives CDR1 MGHRA, CDR2 YSYEKL. The CDR3 contains 14 residues. The CDR3 sequence: CASSQAANTGELFF. The CDR3 DNA follows: TGCGCCAGCAGCCAAGCCGCGAACACCGGGGAGCTGTTTTTT.

Written as DNA, the CDR3 is TGCGCCAGCAGCTTGGGGTGGGGGACGAATTCACCCCTCCACTTT. Amino acid sequence: CASSLGWGTNSPLHF. This sequence joins TRBV5-1 and TRBJ1-6; D possibly corresponds to TRBD1 (5 bases). V was clipped by 0 bases and J by 7 bases, with 11 bases between them. Germline lookup yields CDR1 SGHRS and CDR2 YFSETQ. The CDR3 loop spans 15 amino acids.

The chain couples TRBV5-1 to TRBJ1-1; D is uncertain. CDR1 SGHRS and CDR2 YFSETQ come from the germline V gene. Trimming took 0 bases from V and 5 from J, leaving 5 bases between them. The length of the CDR3 is 12 residues. The CDR3: CASSLDATEAFF. The DNA for the CDR3 is TGCGCCAGCAGCTTGGATGCAACTGAAGCTTTCTTT.

As concerns this clone: The same CDR3 arises from other DNA sequences in this sample as well. This CDR3 is CASSVGTVNTEAFF. DNA for the CDR3: TGTGCCAGCAGTGTGGGGACAGTGAACACTGAAGCTTTCTTT. V usage is TRBV2 and J usage is TRBJ1-1; 7 nucleotides match TRBD1. The V and J ends lost 4 bases and 0 bases, in that order; junction bases with no gene match: 2. The germline V gene has CDR1 SNHLY and CDR2 FYNNEI. There are 14 residues in the CDR3.

The rearrangement links TRBV5-4 to TRBJ2-6; 7 positions match TRBD2. With V trimmed by 4 bases and J by 2 bases, 6 bases remained unmatched. The CDR3 is 16 residues long. Germline V gene data show CDR1 as SGHNT and CDR2 as YYREEE (reference sequence). In DNA, the CDR3 is TGTGCCAGCAGCCGGAATGCGGGGGCTGGGGCCAACGTCCTGACTTTC. Its translation is CASSRNAGAGANVLTF.

The gene calls are TRBV27 and TRBJ1-2; D might be TRBD1 (6 bases). The V gene's germline CDR1 is MNHEY and CDR2 SMNVEV (reference sequence). The CDR3 runs to 15 residues. V shed 2 bases and J shed 5 bases, with 15 bases lying between them. CDR3 amino acids: CASSLRLDSRYGYTF. The CDR3 nucleotides read TGTGCCAGCAGTTTACGATTGGACAGTCGTTATGGCTACACCTTC.

The rearrangement links TRBV5-6 to TRBJ2-2; D perhaps matches TRBD1 (5 bases). This CDR3 is 16 amino acids long. V was cut by 0 bases and J by 6 bases, with 15 bases left in between. The germline V gene encodes CDR1 SGHDT and CDR2 YYEEEE. The CDR3 is CASSLDLGRRAGELFF. The CDR3 DNA sequence: TGTGCCAGCAGCTTGGATCTGGGGCGAAGAGCCGGGGAGCTGTTTTTT.

The chain couples TRBV5-1 to TRBJ1-3, with a possible D match to TRBD1 (6 bases). Germline CDR1 SGHRS, CDR2 YFSETQ. V dropped 0 bases and J dropped 4 bases, with 14 bases sitting between them. CDR3 length equals 16 residues. CDR3 residues: CASSLADRFEGNTIYF. In nucleotides, the CDR3 is TGCGCCAGCAGCTTGGCCGACAGGTTTGAAGGAAACACCATATATTTT. The full variable domain, in which reference TRBV5-1 and TRBJ1-3 provide the parts outside the CDR3, is KAGVTQTPRYLIKTRGQQVTLSCSPISGHRSVSWYQQTPGQGLQFLFEYFSETQRNKGNFPGRFSGRQFSNSRSEMNVSTLELGDSALYLCASSLADRFEGNTIYFGEGSWLTVV.

Concerning this clone itself: Relative to the germline gene, one junction end is altered; a read error may explain this. This chain links TRBV19 with TRBJ2-1, with a weak D call TRBD2 (5 bases). Germline V gene sequence: CDR1 LNHDA, CDR2 SQIVND (reference sequence). The CDR3 has 14 residues. The CDR3 DNA reads as TGTGCCAGTAGTATAGCCCCTTCTAGCACAGAGCCGTTCTTC. Protein sequence: CASSIAPSSTEPFF.

The chain uses TRBV2 and TRBJ2-3; 9 positions agree with TRBD2. The CDR3 runs 18 residues. Germline V gene lookup returns CDR1 SNHLY and CDR2 FYNNEI. With 6 bases clipped from V and 2 bases from J, the junction kept 15 bases outside the gene matches. The CDR3 DNA sequence: TGTGCCAGCAGCAGTGAGACTAGCGGAATAGGGTTCACAGATACGCAGTATTTT. Translation gives CASSSETSGIGFTDTQYF.